This T cell receptor beta chain was sequenced during a study of shared clonotypes between healthy human individuals. Regarding the study as a whole: What rarefaction showed was incomplete sorted-subset sequencing despite large depth. Limitation of the genetic and exposure-history diversity represented came from the few donors.

Comment on this clone: Its antigen is not known.

Per germline, CDR1 SGDLS and CDR2 YYNGEE. This CDR3 is 15 amino acids long. Trimming took off 5 bases at V and 7 bases at J, with 16 bases between the two ends. Profiling relied on immunoSEQ multiplex PCR, and the TCRdb table lists in-frame clones only, not all of them. The table includes nearly 1 million clones, about 80% detected once. Sequencing input: memory CD4+ T cells sorted from blood. The subset is: CD45RA-negative fraction. The TCR sequence derives from a man aged 18 to 29 in good health. This chain links TRBV9 with TRBJ1-6, with D perhaps matching TRBD1 (5 bases). In nucleotides, the CDR3 is TGTGCCAGCAGGGGCGGACTGGGGGAAAATTCACCCCTCCACTTT. Protein product: CASRGGLGENSPLHF.